Listed below are T cell receptor beta chains from one sample, sequenced in a study of beta chain features in type 1 diabetes. TCRdb's copy holds only in-frame clones and misses some; the assay was immunoSEQ multiplex PCR. The data show roughly 610,000 clones, with about 16% seen just once and approximately 0.087% held by the top ten. The sequenced material came from naive CD4+ T cells from blood. These receptor sequences come from a man between 18 and 29 years old in good health. CDR3s include the opening cysteine and the closing phenylalanine or tryptophan. A D gene is named only where the DNA matches it firmly. A clone size is listed for some rows: how often the clone was seen (once, few, many), or a class if it is expanded.

CDR3 DNA	CDR3 protein	V gene	J gene	D gene	clone size
TGTGCCAGCAGCCCTTACCGACTAGCCCGTAGCACAGATACGCAGTATTTT	CASSPYRLARSTDTQYF	TRBV9	TRBJ2-3	TRBD2	NA
TGTGCCAGCTCACCCGACAGGGCCCCGGCCTATGGCTACACCTTC	CASSPDRAPAYGYTF	TRBV18	TRBJ1-2	TRBD1	NA
TGTGCCAGCAGGTACAGGCGGAACACTGAAGCTTTCTTT	CASRYRRNTEAFF	TRBV6-5	TRBJ1-1	NA	NA
TGCAGTGCTGGGACAGCCTATGGCTACACCTTC	CSAGTAYGYTF	TRBV20-1	TRBJ1-2	TRBD1	NA
TGTGCCAGCTCTGAGGGACAGGGAGGAACAGATACGCAGTATTTT	CASSEGQGGTDTQYF	TRBV18	TRBJ2-3	TRBD1	NA
TGTGCCAGCAGTTTGAAGGAGGGAGGCTATGGCTACACCTTC	CASSLKEGGYGYTF	TRBV27	TRBJ1-2	NA	NA
TGTGCCAGCAGCATAGGGACTAGCGGGGGGAGTAAGCAGTTCTTC	CASSIGTSGGSKQFF	TRBV7-9	TRBJ2-1	TRBD2	few
TGTGCCAGCGTACTGGCGGGGGGTGGTGAGACCCAGTACTTC	CASVLAGGGETQYF	TRBV2	TRBJ2-5	TRBD2	NA
TGCAGCGTTGAACTGCAGGGGAGAACCGGGGAGCTGTTTTTT	CSVELQGRTGELFF	TRBV29-1	TRBJ2-2	NA	few
TGTGCCAGCAGCACGAGGACGGCCTCTGGGGCCAACGTCCTGACTTTC	CASSTRTASGANVLTF	TRBV7-2	TRBJ2-6	NA	few
TGTGCCAGCAGTTACGATTGGGCAGGGCGACCCTACGAGCAGTACTTC	CASSYDWAGRPYEQYF	TRBV6-5	TRBJ2-7	NA	few
TGTGCCAGCAGCACTCACAGGGGAATGAACACTGAAGCTTTCTTT	CASSTHRGMNTEAFF	TRBV7-6	TRBJ1-1	TRBD1	NA
TGTGCCAGCAGCCATAGGGACAGGCCTAATCAGCCCCAGCATTTT	CASSHRDRPNQPQHF	TRBV28	TRBJ1-5	TRBD1	NA
TGTGCCTGGGGACGCTCTGGGGCCAACGTCCTGACTTTC	CAWGRSGANVLTF	TRBV30	TRBJ2-6	NA	NA
TGTGCCAGTAGTGAACGGGTTGCCGGGGAGCTGTTTTTT	CASSERVAGELFF	TRBV19	TRBJ2-2	NA	NA
TGTGCCAGTCGGGGGAACCTAGCAGAGACCCAGTACTTC	CASRGNLAETQYF	TRBV2	TRBJ2-5	NA	few
TGCGCCAGCAGCCCCTCCGGTGTCAGGACAAGGACCACCACCGGGGAGCTGTTTTTT	CASSPSGVRTRTTTGELFF	TRBV4-1	TRBJ2-2	NA	NA
TGTGCCATCAGTAGCCGGGATCTTCTACGTAGCACTGAAGCTTTCTTT	CAISSRDLLRSTEAFF	TRBV10-3	TRBJ1-1	NA	NA
TGTGCCAGCAGCTTAGCGCCCGGACAGGGCAAAGCTGAAGCTTTCTTT	CASSLAPGQGKAEAFF	TRBV7-2	TRBJ1-1	TRBD1	few
TGTGCATCCAGGGGCTTAGGGTTGGATTACAATGAGCAGTTCTTC	CASRGLGLDYNEQFF	TRBV19	TRBJ2-1	NA	NA
TGCGCCAGCAGCTTGGCCGGCGGGAGGGCCACCGGGGAGCTGTTTTTT	CASSLAGGRATGELFF	TRBV5-1	TRBJ2-2	TRBD2	NA
TGTGCCAGCAGCCAGGGACTAGCGGGGATACCCTACGAGCAGTACTTC	CASSQGLAGIPYEQYF	TRBV11-1	TRBJ2-7	TRBD2	NA
TGTGCCAGCTCCGTACAGGGGAGTAATGAAAAACTGTTTTTT	CASSVQGSNEKLFF	TRBV18	TRBJ1-4	TRBD1	NA
TGTGCCAGCAGCTTAAGCGGGGGCTCCTACAATGAGCAGTTCTTC	CASSLSGGSYNEQFF	TRBV7-3	TRBJ2-1	TRBD2	few
TGCGCCAGCAGCGGGGCCGGGACAAAAAATCATATGCCCAATGAGCAGTTCTTC	CASSGAGTKNHMPNEQFF	TRBV5-1	TRBJ2-1	NA	NA
TGTGCCAGCAGCGTAGCTAGTGTTTCCTACGAGCAGTACTTC	CASSVASVSYEQYF	TRBV9	TRBJ2-7	NA	few
TGTGCCAGCAGCTTACAGCAACGAGTGCGCACCTTC	CASSLQQRVRTF	TRBV7-2	TRBJ1-2	NA	NA
TGTGCCAGCAGTTTCCTCGGACAGGCCTATGGCTACACCTTC	CASSFLGQAYGYTF	TRBV28	TRBJ1-2	TRBD1	few
TGTGCCTGGAGCCATATGGGGCGGTACAATTCACCCCTCCACTTT	CAWSHMGRYNSPLHF	TRBV30	TRBJ1-6	NA	few
TGTGCCAGCAGCTTAGTAGGCTACTCTGGAAACACCATATATTTT	CASSLVGYSGNTIYF	TRBV7-2	TRBJ1-3	NA	few
TGCGCCAGCAGCCAAGATAGGGGCCGTTCTACTCGCTCCTACAATGAGCAGTTCTTC	CASSQDRGRSTRSYNEQFF	TRBV4-1	TRBJ2-1	NA	NA
TGTGCCAGCAGCCAAGATCGCGGGTTACGATTGGGCTACGAGCAGTACTTC	CASSQDRGLRLGYEQYF	TRBV14	TRBJ2-7	NA	few
TGTGCCAGCAGGAGGGACAGCCTCACAGATACGCAGTATTTT	CASRRDSLTDTQYF	TRBV6-5	TRBJ2-3	TRBD1	NA
TGTGCCAGCAGCTTGGTGACGCTGCGCTACGAGCAGTACTTC	CASSLVTLRYEQYF	TRBV5-6	TRBJ2-7	NA	NA
TGTGCCAGCAGCGAGTACCCCAGGCGTCAGCCCCAGCATTTT	CASSEYPRRQPQHF	TRBV9	TRBJ1-5	NA	few
TGTGCCAGCAGTGAACCGGGACCGCGGAACACCGGGGAGCTGTTTTTT	CASSEPGPRNTGELFF	TRBV6-1	TRBJ2-2	NA	few
TGCAGCGTTGTAAAGGACACCTACGAGCAGTACTTC	CSVVKDTYEQYF	TRBV29-1	TRBJ2-7	NA	NA
TGTGCCATCAGTGATTGGGGAGATCAGCCCCAGCATTTT	CAISDWGDQPQHF	TRBV6-1	TRBJ1-5	NA	NA
TGTGCCAGCAGGATCCCCGGGAGCTCCTATGGCTACACCTTC	CASRIPGSSYGYTF	TRBV7-9	TRBJ1-2	NA	few
TGTGCCAGCAGTTATCAGGACAGGGGGCCCTACGAGCAGTACTTC	CASSYQDRGPYEQYF	TRBV6-5	TRBJ2-7	TRBD1	few
TGTGCCAGCAGTTTATCCAGGACAGCTTACAATGAGCAGTTCTTC	CASSLSRTAYNEQFF	TRBV27	TRBJ2-1	NA	NA
TGCAGCGTTGCCGCCGGGACAGGGGGCCACGAGACCCAGTACTTC	CSVAAGTGGHETQYF	TRBV29-1	TRBJ2-5	TRBD1	NA
TGTGCCAGCAGTTACTCATGGAGTGGGGCCAACGTCCTGACTTTC	CASSYSWSGANVLTF	TRBV6-5	TRBJ2-6	NA	few
TGTGCCAGCTCACCCGGACAGTCTGGCTATGGCTACACCTTC	CASSPGQSGYGYTF	TRBV18	TRBJ1-2	NA	NA
TGTGCCAGCAGCGTAGGCCGGAGCTCCTACAATGAGCAGTTCTTC	CASSVGRSSYNEQFF	TRBV9	TRBJ2-1	NA	few
TGTGCCAGCAGCTTAGCCCAGGGAGGAGTAGGAGAGCAGTACTTC	CASSLAQGGVGEQYF	TRBV7-9	TRBJ2-7	NA	few
TGTGCCAGCAGCGTAGCTCCCCAAAACTCTGGAAACACCATATATTTT	CASSVAPQNSGNTIYF	TRBV9	TRBJ1-3	NA	few
TGTGCCAGCAGTTTATTAAACCGGGACAGGGATGGCTACACCTTC	CASSLLNRDRDGYTF	TRBV28	TRBJ1-2	TRBD1	few
TGTGCCAGCAGCGTGGAGTCCGGGTCCGGAAACACCATATATTTT	CASSVESGSGNTIYF	TRBV9	TRBJ1-3	NA	NA
TGTGCCAGCAGTCCGACCCAAGAGACCCAGTACTTC	CASSPTQETQYF	TRBV28	TRBJ2-5	NA	NA
TGTGCCAGCAGTTGGTCACGGGGCAGCCAGCCCCAGCATTTT	CASSWSRGSQPQHF	TRBV5-6	TRBJ1-5	NA	NA
TGTGCCAGCGCCCCCCCAACATCCTATGGCTACACCTTC	CASAPPTSYGYTF	TRBV7-2	TRBJ1-2	NA	NA
TGTGCAAGTCGCTTAGCGGGGGTTGGGCAAGCTTTCTTT	CASRLAGVGQAFF	TRBV12-2	TRBJ1-1	NA	few
TGCGCCAGCAGCTCCTCACGTCGGGAGACCCAGTACTTC	CASSSSRRETQYF	TRBV5-1	TRBJ2-5	NA	NA
TGCGCCAGCAGCCGCCCGGGACTAGGGCCCTACGAGCAGTACTTC	CASSRPGLGPYEQYF	TRBV14	TRBJ2-7	TRBD2	NA
TGTGCCAGCTCACCTGCGGGACAGTTCTACACCTTC	CASSPAGQFYTF	TRBV18	TRBJ1-2	TRBD1	few
TGTGCCAGCAGTCCCACGAGGGATCATCAGCCCCAGCATTTT	CASSPTRDHQPQHF	TRBV27	TRBJ1-5	NA	once
TGTGCCAGCTCACCGACGGCGCTGGGAAACTATGGCTACACCTTC	CASSPTALGNYGYTF	TRBV18	TRBJ1-2	NA	NA
TGTGCCAGCAGCGTATTTTTGGGGGAGACCCAGTACTTC	CASSVFLGETQYF	TRBV9	TRBJ2-5	NA	NA
TGTGCCATCAGTGAGGGTAGGACTAGCGGAAACCTTCAAGAGACCCAGTACTTC	CAISEGRTSGNLQETQYF	TRBV6-1	TRBJ2-5	TRBD2	few